These 24 T cell receptor beta chains originate from one sample sequenced in a study of T cell responses to AZD1222 COVID-19 vaccine. The repertoire was sequenced with immunoSEQ multiplex PCR; TCRdb's copy has only in-frame clones and lacks some. The repertoire includes 200,000 or so clones, about 92% of them detected once, and roughly 10% sits in the top ten. The input for sequencing was peripheral blood, taken on day 0 of AZD1222 vaccination. These receptors all come from an adult in good health.

This clone was found a few times. The CDR3 sequence: CSVDSGSGAGNTIYF. CDR3 in DNA: TGCAGCGTTGACTCGGGGTCCGGAGCTGGAAACACCATATATTTT. The V and J genes are TRBV29-1 and TRBJ1-3, with unresolved D. In germline, CDR1 is SQVTM, CDR2 ANQGSEA. Trimming cost V 3 bases and J 2 bases, with 14 bases left between them. The CDR3 has 15 residues.

This chain joins TRBV12-3 or TRBV12-4 and TRBJ1-1; D possibly corresponds to TRBD1 (6 bases). The CDR3 is 13 amino acids. V was clipped by 8 bases and J by 7 bases, with 17 bases between them. CDR3 bases: TGTGCCAGCTCCGACAGGAAAGGCTTTGAAGCTTTCTTT. As protein: CASSDRKGFEAFF.

The J gene is TRBJ2-1, the V gene TRBV21-1; the listed D gene, TRBD2, was not tested against the DNA. TRBV21-1 is termed a pseudogene. There are 19 residues in the CDR3. The CDR3 sequence: CASSKARTSGRPSYNEQFF. The DNA of the CDR3 is TGTGCCAGCAGCAAGGCCCGGACTAGCGGGAGACCCTCCTACAATGAGCAGTTCTTC.

In this sample, this clone turned up once. The chain carries TRBV5-4 and TRBJ2-2, with D perhaps being TRBD1 or TRBD2 (5 bases each). The ends were cut back, 0 bases at V and 2 bases at J, with 11 bases in the middle. The CDR3 is 16 residues long. Looked up from germline, CDR1 is SGHNT and CDR2 is YYREEE (reference sequence). CDR3 in DNA: TGTGCCAGCAGCTTGGATGGGGGACCTAACACCGGGGAGCTGTTTTTT. This gives the protein CASSLDGGPNTGELFF.

The chain links TRBV5-5 to TRBJ1-5, with D possibly TRBD1 on 6 matching bases. Trimming cost V 2 bases and J 5 bases, with 11 bases left between them. CDR3 length: 14 amino acids. CDR1 is SGHKS and CDR2 is YYEKEE in the germline V gene (reference sequence). CDR3 nucleotide sequence: TGTGCCAGCAGCTTACAGGGAGTTGATCAGCCCCAGCATTTT. Residues: CASSLQGVDQPQHF.

This chain joins TRBV28 and TRBJ1-1; D gene ambiguous. The germline V gene encodes CDR1 MDHEN and CDR2 SYDVKM. The CDR3 is made up of 12 amino acids. Trimming took off 3 bases at V and 5 bases at J, with 7 bases between the two ends. The CDR3 is CASSFAVTEAFF. Written as DNA, the CDR3 is TGTGCCAGCAGTTTCGCGGTTACTGAAGCTTTCTTT.

This chain connects TRBV5-5 to TRBJ2-1; D unclear. The CDR3 extends over 15 amino acids. Per germline, CDR1 SGHKS and CDR2 YYEKEE (reference sequence). V shed 2 bases and J shed 7 bases, with 16 bases lying between them. The CDR3 protein is CASSFTADSGNEQFF. Here the CDR3 DNA reads TGTGCCAGCAGCTTTACGGCAGATTCAGGTAATGAGCAGTTCTTC. Complete variable domain (other parts from reference TRBV5-5 and TRBJ2-1): DAGVTQSPTHLIKTRGQQVTLRCSPISGHKSVSWYQQVLGQGPQFIFQYYEKEERGRGNFPDRFSARQFPNYSSELNVNALLLGDSALYLCASSFTADSGNEQFFGPGTRLTVL.

The CDR3 coding sequence is TGTGCCAGTAGTAAGAGGACAGGACTCACCCTTAGCAATCAGCCCCAGCATTTT. Residues: CASSKRTGLTLSNQPQHF. The chain joins TRBV19 to TRBJ1-5; TRBD1 matches at 7 bases. Germline CDR1 LNHDA, CDR2 SQIVND (reference sequence). The CDR3 has 18 residues. The J segment lost 0 bases and the V segment lost 4 bases, leaving 12 bases of the junction unmatched.

The chain recombines TRBV4-2 with TRBJ1-2; 7 bases map to TRBD1. In germline, CDR1 is LGHNA, CDR2 YNFKEQ. CDR3 size: 17 residues. Unmatched junction bases numbered 13, after V lost 4 bases and J lost 2 bases. The CDR3 DNA is TGTGCCAGCAGCCCCCACCTTGACAGGGCAGTAAACTATGGCTACACCTTC. Amino acids: CASSPHLDRAVNYGYTF.

The V call is TRBV2, the J call TRBJ1-3; 9 bases fit TRBD1. CDR1 and CDR2 (germline): SNHLY, FYNNEI. Losses at the gene ends were 5 bases for V and 2 bases for J; bases not matched to a gene: 7. The length of the CDR3 is 16 residues. The CDR3 loop reads CASSRPGQGPGNTIYF. The CDR3 bases are TGTGCCAGCAGTCGTCCGGGACAGGGACCTGGAAACACCATATATTTT.

V and J are TRBV27 and TRBJ1-6, with 7 bases fitting TRBD1. Germline CDR1 is MNHEY and CDR2 is SMNVEV (reference sequence). The CDR3 is 15 residues long. V trimming: 5 bases; J trimming: 7 bases; junction bases outside the gene matches: 8. The CDR3: CASSLGQSQNSPLHF. In DNA form, the CDR3 reads TGTGCCAGCAGTCTGGGACAGAGCCAAAATTCACCCCTCCACTTT.

The genes are TRBV27 and TRBJ2-2; D is tentatively TRBD1 or TRBD2 (5 bases each). V was trimmed by 6 bases and J by 0 bases, leaving 14 bases between them. Germline-derived CDR1 and CDR2 are MNHEY and SMNVEV (reference sequence). This CDR3 contains 16 residues. The CDR3 DNA is TGTGCCAGCAGCCGGCAGGGAGATCCGAACACCGGGGAGCTGTTTTTT. Translated: CASSRQGDPNTGELFF.

V gene TRBV5-1 combines with J gene TRBJ2-6; possible D gene TRBD1, 6 bases. The CDR3 is 16 residues long. CDR1 SGHRS and CDR2 YFSETQ come from the germline V gene. Trimming cost V 4 bases and J 0 bases, with 11 bases left between them. The CDR3 spells CASSTQGSSGANVLTF. The CDR3 bases are TGCGCCAGCAGCACCCAGGGGAGCTCTGGGGCCAACGTCCTGACTTTC.

This rearrangement joins TRBV19 to TRBJ1-5; tentative D call: TRBD1 (6 bases). CDR3 length: 14 amino acids. V shed 4 bases and J shed 3 bases, with 10 bases lying between them. Looked up from germline, CDR1 is LNHDA and CDR2 is SQIVND (reference sequence). The CDR3 nucleotides are TGTGCCAGTAGTAAACGGGACATCAATCAGCCCCAGCATTTT. This translates into CASSKRDINQPQHF.

This clone has only one observation. The genes are TRBV7-9 and TRBJ1-6; D remains ambiguous. CDR3 length equals 13 residues. V was pared by 1 base and J by 7 bases, with 5 bases between. Per the germline V gene, CDR1 is SEHNR and CDR2 is FQNEAQ (reference sequence). The chain's CDR3 is CASSLEANSPLHF. The CDR3, as DNA: TGTGCCAGCAGCTTAGAGGCAAATTCACCCCTCCACTTT.

The chain uses TRBV19 and TRBJ1-2; TRBD1 matches 7 bases. The CDR3 has 12 amino acids. V was pared by 9 bases and J by 7 bases, with 8 bases of the junction left unmatched. Germline CDR1 and CDR2: LNHDA and SQIVND (reference sequence). The CDR3, as DNA: TGTGCCAGCTCCGGACAGGACCGTGGCTACACCTTC. It encodes CASSGQDRGYTF. Variable domain in full (rest from reference TRBV19 and TRBJ1-2): DGGITQSPKYLFRKEGQNVTLSCEQNLNHDAMYWYRQDPGQGLRLIYYSQIVNDFQKGDIAEGYSVSREKKESFPLTVTSAQKNPTAFYLCASSGQDRGYTFGSGTRLTVV.

The rearrangement joins TRBV7-2 to TRBJ1-4, with a possible D match to TRBD1 (6 bases). V was cut by 5 bases and J by 4 bases, with 11 bases left in between. The CDR3 is 14 residues long. Germline assignment: CDR1 SGHTA and CDR2 FQGNSA. This chain's CDR3 is CASSTGLFNEKLFF. The CDR3 DNA reads as TGTGCCAGCAGCACAGGGCTTTTTAATGAAAAACTGTTTTTT. The full variable domain, completed using reference TRBV7-2 and TRBJ1-4, is GAGVSQSPSNKVTEKGKDVELRCDPISGHTALYWYRQSLGQGLEFLIYFQGNSAPDKSGLPSDRFSAERTGGSVSTLTIQRTQQEDSAVYLCASSTGLFNEKLFFGSGTQLSVL.

The chain is built from TRBV9 and TRBJ2-2; the D gene is possibly TRBD2 (6 bases). The CDR3 loop spans 16 amino acids. Germline lookup yields CDR1 SGDLS and CDR2 YYNGEE. Trimming pared 4 bases from V and 7 bases from J, leaving 20 bases between. The CDR3 reads CASSPSGGPMGGELFF. The DNA for the CDR3 is TGTGCCAGCAGCCCCTCCGGGGGACCGATGGGCGGGGAGCTGTTTTTT.

V is TRBV7-9 and J is TRBJ1-1; D gene uncertain. The germline V and J ends were trimmed by 2 bases and 4 bases, with 8 bases remaining between them. This CDR3 contains 13 residues. Germline CDR1 reads SEHNR; CDR2 reads FQNEAQ (reference sequence). In DNA form, the CDR3 reads TGTGCCAGCAGCTTACGGATGGGCACTGAAGCTTTCTTT. Protein product: CASSLRMGTEAFF.

This chain joins TRBV4-1 and TRBJ1-2; 8 bases are a match to TRBD1. Germline V CDR1 and CDR2: MGHRA, YSYEKL. V was pared by 4 bases and J by 4 bases, with 17 bases of the junction left unmatched. The CDR3 covers 18 residues. The CDR3 nucleotides are TGCGCCAGCAGCCTCCCTTTCCCCAGGACAGGGAAGAGCTATGGCTACACCTTC. It codes for CASSLPFPRTGKSYGYTF.

The V call is TRBV29-1, the J call TRBJ1-2, with D possibly TRBD1 on 5 matching bases. The germline V and J ends were trimmed by 2 bases and 8 bases, with 15 bases remaining between them. This CDR3 region has 13 residues. Germline CDR1 reads SQVTM; CDR2 reads ANQGSEA. The CDR3 nucleotides are TGCAGCGTTGAAAGGGGTTGGTCCCTGGGCTACACCTTC. Amino acids: CSVERGWSLGYTF.

This chain links TRBV20-1 with TRBJ2-1; the match to TRBD2 covers 10 bases. Trimming at V came to 3 bases and at J to 3 bases, leaving 2 bases not matched to a gene. There are 14 residues in the CDR3. Germline V gives CDR1 DFQATT, CDR2 SNEGSKA (reference sequence). The CDR3 sequence: CSASSGGFYNEQFF. CDR3 sequence (DNA): TGCAGTGCTAGTAGCGGGGGGTTCTACAATGAGCAGTTCTTC.

The J gene is TRBJ1-1, the V gene TRBV13; TRBD1 matches 11 bases. CDR3 length: 18 residues. V lost 4 bases to trimming and J lost 3 bases; unmatched junction nucleotides: 13. The germline V gene encodes CDR1 PRHDT and CDR2 FYEKMQ (reference sequence). CDR3 in DNA: TGTGCCAGCAGCTCGTACGCCGGGACAGGGGGAGAGGACACTGAAGCTTTCTTT. It translates to CASSSYAGTGGEDTEAFF.

The J gene is TRBJ1-4, the V gene TRBV19, with D possibly being TRBD1 (5 bases). This CDR3 contains 14 residues. Between the trimmed V and J ends, which lost 9 bases and 3 bases, there was a span of 14 bases. Germline values: CDR1 LNHDA, CDR2 SQIVND (reference sequence). The CDR3 here is CASAGGGANEKLFF. CDR3 coding DNA: TGTGCCAGCGCCGGCGGGGGAGCTAATGAAAAACTGTTTTTT.